What follows are 5 T cell receptor beta chains derived from one specimen sequenced in a study of T cell responses to AZD1222 COVID-19 vaccine. Some clones are missing from TCRdb's copy, which holds only in-frame ones; the method was immunoSEQ multiplex PCR. The table includes 100,000 or so clones, 70% to 90% detected once. Specimen: peripheral blood, collected on day 0 of AZD1222 vaccination. Source of these receptors: an adult in good health.

The chain joins TRBV5-4 to TRBJ2-7; perhaps TRBD2 as D (6 bases). This CDR3 spans 16 amino acids. The V end lost 0 bases, the J end lost 3 bases, and 16 bases lay between the germline ends. Germline V gives CDR1 SGHNT, CDR2 YYREEE (reference sequence). The CDR3 sequence: CASSLGSGASLYEQYF. CDR3 in DNA: TGTGCCAGCAGCTTGGGTAGCGGAGCATCCCTCTACGAGCAGTACTTC.

This chain connects TRBV28 to TRBJ2-5, with D uncertain. This CDR3 comprises 14 residues. V dropped 6 bases and J dropped 3 bases, with 14 bases sitting between them. Germline values: CDR1 MDHEN, CDR2 SYDVKM. The CDR3 sequence: CASSHSRSKETQYF. CDR3 coding DNA: TGTGCCAGCAGCCACTCCCGGTCGAAAGAGACCCAGTACTTC.

The chain employs TRBV7-6 and TRBJ2-1, with D perhaps matching TRBD2 (5 bases). The CDR3 has 17 amino acids. Germline loops: CDR1 SGHVS, CDR2 FNYEAQ. The V gene lost 4 bases and the J gene lost 0 bases, with 16 bases spanning the gap. The CDR3 protein is CASSSLGEPNSYNEQFF. CDR3 DNA sequence: TGTGCCAGCAGCTCCCTTGGGGAGCCCAACTCCTACAATGAGCAGTTCTTC.

The chain joins TRBV15 to TRBJ1-3; tentatively, D is TRBD1 (5 bases). CDR3 size: 19 residues. CDR1 is LNHNV and CDR2 is YYDKDF in the germline V gene (reference sequence). Trimming pared 0 bases from V and 4 bases from J, leaving 22 bases between. In DNA form, the CDR3 reads TGTGCCACCAGCAGAGATGGGGCGCGGGGCGGTTTGAAGGGAAACACCATATATTTT. It codes for CATSRDGARGGLKGNTIYF. The variable domain in full, completed from reference TRBV15 and TRBJ1-3, reads DAMVIQNPRYQVTQFGKPVTLSCSQTLNHNVMYWYQQKSSQAPKLLFHYYDKDFNNEADTPDNFQSRRPNTSFCFLDIRSPGLGDTAMYLCATSRDGARGGLKGNTIYFGEGSWLTVV.

The J gene is TRBJ2-7, the V gene TRBV5-1; D tentatively fits TRBD1 or TRBD2 (5 bases each). CDR3 size: 16 residues. Germline loops: CDR1 SGHRS, CDR2 YFSETQ. V lost 1 base to trimming and J lost 6 bases, with 20 bases between them. DNA of the CDR3: TGCGCCAGCAGCTTGACCCCATTTGAGTCGGGGCTCGAGCAGTACTTC. This translates into CASSLTPFESGLEQYF. Complete variable domain (other parts from reference TRBV5-1 and TRBJ2-7): KAGVTQTPRYLIKTRGQQVTLSCSPISGHRSVSWYQQTPGQGLQFLFEYFSETQRNKGNFPGRFSGRQFSNSRSEMNVSTLELGDSALYLCASSLTPFESGLEQYFGPGTRLTVT.